This entry lists 7 T cell receptor beta chains sequenced from one sample in a study of blood T cell repertoires in COVID-19. Here immunoSEQ multiplex PCR was the method, and the copy in TCRdb shows in-frame clones only, minus some. The table has tens of thousands of clones, 90% seen once. Sample: peripheral blood. These receptors came from a man aged 55 to 70 with acute or convalescent COVID-19.

This clone was picked up a small number of times. This chain joins TRBV7-2 and TRBJ2-2; 8 nucleotides match TRBD2. The V and J ends lost 5 bases and 3 bases, in that order; junction bases with no gene match: 8. This CDR3 contains 16 residues. Germline assignment: CDR1 SGHTA and CDR2 FQGNSA. The CDR3 region has the DNA TGTGCCAGCAGCCTCATCAGCGGGGGCGACACCGGGGAGCTGTTTTTT. Amino acid sequence: CASSLISGGDTGELFF.

This clone was counted only a few times. This chain connects TRBV6-2 or TRBV6-3 to TRBJ2-1, with TRBD1 matching over 7 bases. The trim removed 2 bases at V and 7 bases at J, leaving 5 bases unmatched. The CDR3 length is 14 residues. The germline V gene encodes CDR1 MNHEY and CDR2 SVGEGT. The CDR3 coding sequence is TGTGCCAGCAGTTACGGGACAGTGGAAAATGAGCAGTTCTTC. Translation gives CASSYGTVENEQFF.

V and J are TRBV5-1 and TRBJ1-2; 7 bases line up with TRBD1. V lost 0 bases, J lost 7 bases, and 6 bases stayed unmatched. The CDR3 has 14 residues. Germline lookup yields CDR1 SGHRS and CDR2 YFSETQ. The CDR3 reads CASSLAVGGPGYTF. For the CDR3, the DNA is TGCGCCAGCAGCTTGGCGGTAGGGGGCCCTGGCTACACCTTC.

The V call is TRBV3-1 (or the pseudogene TRBV3-2), the J call TRBJ2-7; TRBD1 matches 10 bases. The germline CDR1 and CDR2 sequences are LGHDT and YNNKEL (reference sequence). Germline trimming cut 0 bases from V and 5 bases from J; bases unmatched to any gene: 13. CDR3 length equals 18 residues. CDR3 loop: CASSQDRLPGQGTNEQYF. The CDR3 DNA reads as TGTGCCAGCAGCCAAGACCGTTTACCGGGACAGGGGACGAACGAGCAGTACTTC.

The chain carries TRBV25-1 and TRBJ1-2; no clear D. Germline V gene lookup returns CDR1 MGHDK and CDR2 SYGVNS. Deletions cut 6 bases from V and 4 bases from J, with 9 bases between. The CDR3 extends over 12 amino acids. Here the CDR3 DNA reads TGTGCCAGCAGATCGGGGAGCTATGGCTACACCTTC. Residues: CASRSGSYGYTF.

The J gene is TRBJ1-1, the V gene TRBV7-3; maybe TRBD1 (5 bases). Germline assignment: CDR1 SGHTA and CDR2 FQGTGA. Trimming removed 2 bases at V and 0 bases at J, with 10 bases between. The CDR3 covers 15 residues. CDR3 sequence (DNA): TGTGCCAGCAGCTTATCCCCAGGGCTGAACACTGAAGCTTTCTTT. The encoded protein is CASSLSPGLNTEAFF.

The J gene is TRBJ2-7, the V gene TRBV6-2 or TRBV6-3; 7 nucleotides line up with TRBD1. Germline lookup yields CDR1 MNHEY and CDR2 SVGEGT. V lost 3 bases to trimming and J lost 1 base; unmatched junction nucleotides: 3. This CDR3 is 14 amino acids long. The CDR3 region is CASSYGTDSYEQYF. CDR3 in DNA: TGTGCCAGCAGTTATGGGACAGATTCCTACGAGCAGTACTTC.